This is a list of T cell receptor beta chains from one sample in a study of OX40 agonist ivuxolimab in advanced cancers. Assay: immunoSEQ multiplex PCR; the TCRdb copy retains only in-frame clones and omits some. The sample has approximately 73,000 clones, about nine tenths seen once. The sample here was CD4+ or CD8+ T cells sorted from blood, taken in a trial of the OX40 agonist ivuxolimab. The receptors originated from an adult with an advanced solid tumor such as melanoma, head and neck, liver or kidney cancer. The CDR3 runs from the conserved cysteine through the conserved F or W. The D gene is left open where the match is weak. Clone size, where shown, is once, few, many, or a class for clones that have expanded.

>-|TRBV5-1|-|TRBJ1-1
CASQTSTGVNTEAFF
TGCGCCAGCCAAACCTCTACGGGAGTGAACACTGAAGCTTTCTTT
>TRBD1|TRBV6-1|-|TRBJ1-6
CASSTGDSPLHF
TGTGCCAGCAGTACAGGGGATTCACCCCTCCACTTT
>-|TRBV28|-|TRBJ1-2
CASSQSGLLYGYTF
TGTGCCAGCAGTCAATCAGGGCTTTTATATGGCTACACCTTC
>-|TRBV11-1|once|TRBJ2-5
CASGAESAQYF
TGTGCCAGCGGAGCGGAGTCGGCCCAGTACTTC
>-|TRBV28|once|TRBJ1-1
CASRGGGNTEAFF
TGTGCCAGCAGGGGGGGAGGAAACACTGAAGCTTTCTTT
>-|TRBV5-1|medium-sized|TRBJ2-7
CASSLVEGASYEQYF
TGCGCCAGCAGCTTGGTGGAGGGGGCTTCGTACGAGCAGTACTTC
>-|TRBV11-3|-|TRBJ2-6
CASSRTGANVLTF
TGTGCCAGCAGTAGGACTGGGGCCAACGTCCTGACTTTC
>-|TRBV29-1|-|TRBJ2-7
CSASVGAYEQYF
TGCAGCGCCAGTGTGGGCGCCTACGAGCAGTACTTC
>TRBD1|TRBV11-2|-|TRBJ2-5
CASSLVRPGGNWETQYF
TGTGCCAGCAGCTTAGTGCGGCCAGGGGGCAATTGGGAGACCCAGTACTTC
>-|TRBV6-1|-|TRBJ1-6
CASRRSSYNSPLHF
TGTGCCAGCAGACGGAGCTCCTATAATTCACCCCTCCACTTT
>TRBD2|TRBV5-6|-|TRBJ2-1
CASSLTTSGVYNEQFF
TGTGCCAGCAGCTTGACGACTAGCGGGGTTTACAATGAGCAGTTCTTC
>-|TRBV14|-|TRBJ1-1
CASSQSRATEAFF
TGTGCCAGCAGCCAAAGCAGGGCCACTGAAGCTTTCTTT
>TRBD1|TRBV10-3|-|TRBJ1-4
CAISEQGQGEKLFF
TGTGCCATCAGTGAACAAGGACAGGGAGAAAAACTGTTTTTT
>TRBD1|TRBV5-1|-|TRBJ2-2
CASSRRADRGRSNGELFF
TGCGCCAGCAGCCGGCGGGCCGACAGGGGACGATCGAACGGGGAGCTGTTTTTT
>-|TRBV5-1|-|TRBJ2-1
CASRPLQGVLYNEQFF
TGCGCCAGCAGACCCTTACAGGGTGTTCTCTACAATGAGCAGTTCTTC
>-|TRBV27|-|TRBJ2-2
CASSLDRYTGELFF
TGTGCCAGCAGCCTAGACAGGTACACCGGGGAGCTGTTTTTT
>-|TRBV2|-|TRBJ1-6
CASSTGSSYNSPLHF
TGTGCCAGCAGTACAGGGAGCTCCTATAATTCACCCCTCCACTTT